This T cell receptor beta chain is from a study of tumor-infiltrating lymphocytes in primary liver carcinoma. Study summary: Tumors were staged T1-T3 N0M0 and measured 4.2 to 10 cm across.

The input was around 530 ng total RNA; TCR beta cDNA was made from it with a constant-region primer. Slightly modified ARM-PCR with three nested multiplex PCR rounds yielded TCR beta libraries. Rounds one and two of PCR, each of roughly 10 cycles, were primed with TRBV1-TRBV30 forward primers and a C-beta reverse primer. Each CDR3 protein is one row after TCRdb ran MiXCR on the multiplex PCR reads. The sample gives nearly 45,000 distinct CDR3 sequences, approximately 73% of which show up once; about 18% is in the top ten. Regarding the study as a whole: Significantly greater top-250-clone fractions characterized tumors relative to blood (p = 0.039).

As for this clonotype: Its antigen is undetermined. The CDR3 does not close with the conserved phenylalanine or tryptophan, likely indicating a read error.

The CDR3 is made up of 13 amino acids. Germline CDR1 reads SQVTM; CDR2 reads ANQGSEA. V lost 7 bases to trimming and J lost 8 bases, with 18 bases between them. The tissue used was unsorted bulk material of roughly 17-33 mg. RNA and DNA were co-extracted from it with the AllPrep DNA/RNA mini kit. No treatment had been given to the patients, who were chronically infected with HBV. The J gene is TRBJ2-1, the V gene TRBV29-1, with D possibly TRBD1 on 7 matching bases. This TCR came from a man aged 35-49 years with primary liver carcinoma and hepatitis B virus infection. The sample consisted of liver tumor tissue from sampling region 2. The subset here: tumor region T2, inferior pole. The CDR3 coding sequence is TGCAGCGGGACAGGCGGGAAGCTCTATGAGCAGTTCTTA. It encodes CSGTGGKLYEQFL.